A selection of T cell receptor beta chains follows, all from one sample in a study of blood T cell repertoires in COVID-19. Some clones are missing from TCRdb's copy, which holds only in-frame ones; the method was immunoSEQ multiplex PCR. In the table there are 280,000 or so clones, 80% to 90% of which are singletons. The sequencing sample was made of peripheral blood. Source of these receptors: a woman aged 45 to 65 who had recovered from COVID-19. Both conserved end residues are trimmed from each CDR3. The order of the fields is V gene, J gene, CDR3 protein.

TRBV28	TRBJ1-2	ASSTRSYGYT
TRBV9	TRBJ2-1	ASSVSANEQF
TRBV7-3	TRBJ1-2	ASSPSPTATLTGYT
TRBV28	TRBJ1-1	ASRTGTANTEAF
TRBV6-2/TRBV6-3	TRBJ2-7	ASSYSLGSVDEQY
TRBV29-1	TRBJ2-7	SVEERDRAPYEQY
TRBV5-8	TRBJ1-1	ASSLRGMNTEAF
TRBV28	TRBJ2-7	ASSFRMKIPYEQY
TRBV12-3/TRBV12-4	TRBJ2-5	ASSLLEKETQY
TRBV5-1	TRBJ1-5	ASSLGETNQPQH
TRBV12-5	TRBJ2-7	ASGLDRVREQY
TRBV19	TRBJ2-3	ASSMDRGSTDTQY
TRBV19	TRBJ2-7	ASRGTGEAYEQY
TRBV27	TRBJ2-7	ASSLSSVYEQY
TRBV4-2	TRBJ2-6	ASSYGTGGSGANVLT
TRBV21-1	TRBJ1-1	ASSKTRRAGTLMNTEAF
TRBV4-3	TRBJ1-4	ASSQVPGQGEKLF
TRBV5-1	TRBJ1-1	ASSSFWANTEAF
TRBV28	TRBJ1-1	ASSRDWVAF
TRBV19	TRBJ1-1	ASRTPGQRKAF
TRBV15	TRBJ2-1	ATSGLGSSYNEQF
TRBV10-3	TRBJ2-1	AISRIGLAGGRGYNEQF